The rows below give T cell receptor beta chains drawn from one sample of a study of blood T cells in healthy people across ages. TCRdb recomputed calls from the 5' RACE reads with MiXCR, one row per CDR3 protein. The sample contains 1.6 million or so distinct CDR3 sequences, about 31% of which appear only once. The material sequenced was blood. The receptor source for this set is a woman in her thirties in good health. Each CDR3 is given with its conserved first and last residue.

j_call v_call cdr3_aa
TRBJ1-1 TRBV5-4 CASSLAGTVVTEAFF
TRBJ1-1 TRBV27 CANSPQGANTEAFF
TRBJ1-5 TRBV6-6 CASSYEGDPQHF
TRBJ2-5 TRBV4-1 CASSQDVASGGLGTQYF
TRBJ2-3 TRBV9 CASSERPGGRADTQYF
TRBJ1-1 TRBV5-6 CASSLLWNTEAFF
TRBJ2-3 TRBV30 CAWSVREADTQYF
TRBJ2-1 TRBV10-3 CAIGAREQNEQFF
TRBJ2-7 TRBV27 CASSSHRGEQYF
TRBJ1-5 TRBV6-5 CASSYSTRGRYSNQPQHF
TRBJ2-7 TRBV6-5 CASSRRAFSYEQYF
TRBJ2-1 TRBV4-1 CASSQSTSGSYNEQFF
TRBJ2-5 TRBV20-1 CSARAGDPGEGVKTQYF